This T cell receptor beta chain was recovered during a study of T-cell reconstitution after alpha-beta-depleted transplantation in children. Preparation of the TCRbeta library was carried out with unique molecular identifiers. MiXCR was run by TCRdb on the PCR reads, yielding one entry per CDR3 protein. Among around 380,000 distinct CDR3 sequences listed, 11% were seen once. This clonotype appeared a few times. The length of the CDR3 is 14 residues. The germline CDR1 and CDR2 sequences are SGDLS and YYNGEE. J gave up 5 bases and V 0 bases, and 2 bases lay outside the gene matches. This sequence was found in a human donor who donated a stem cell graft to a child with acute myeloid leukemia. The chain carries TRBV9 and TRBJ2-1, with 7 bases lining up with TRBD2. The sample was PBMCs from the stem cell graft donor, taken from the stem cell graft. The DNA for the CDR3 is TGTGCCAGCAGCGTAGGACTAGCCGACAATGAGCAGTTCTTC. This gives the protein CASSVGLADNEQFF.